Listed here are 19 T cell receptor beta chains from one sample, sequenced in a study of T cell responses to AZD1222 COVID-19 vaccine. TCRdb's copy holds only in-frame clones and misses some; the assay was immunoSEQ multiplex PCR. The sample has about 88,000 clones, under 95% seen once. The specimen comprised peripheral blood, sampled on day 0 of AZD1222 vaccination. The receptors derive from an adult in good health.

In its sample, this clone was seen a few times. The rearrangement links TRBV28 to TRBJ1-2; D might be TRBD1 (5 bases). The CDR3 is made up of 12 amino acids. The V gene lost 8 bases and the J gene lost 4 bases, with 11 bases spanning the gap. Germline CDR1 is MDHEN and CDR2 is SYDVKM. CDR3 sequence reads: CASPRVFYGYTF. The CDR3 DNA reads TGTGCCAGCCCCAGGGTTTTCTATGGCTACACCTTC.

In nucleotides, the CDR3 is TGCGCCAGCAGTGAGGCAACGCAGGGGGCAAATCAGCCCCAGCATTTT. Encoded protein: CASSEATQGANQPQHF. The rearrangement links TRBV10-1 to TRBJ1-5; TRBD1 agrees at 8 bases. V trimming: 2 bases; J trimming: 4 bases; junction bases outside the gene matches: 7. Per germline, CDR1 WNHNN and CDR2 SYGVQD (reference sequence). This CDR3 has 16 residues.

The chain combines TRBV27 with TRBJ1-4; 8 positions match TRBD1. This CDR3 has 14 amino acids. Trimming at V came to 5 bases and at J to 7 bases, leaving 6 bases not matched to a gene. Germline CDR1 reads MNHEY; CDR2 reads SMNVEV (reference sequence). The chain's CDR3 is CASSEQGDGEKLFF. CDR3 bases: TGTGCCAGCAGTGAACAGGGGGATGGTGAAAAACTGTTTTTT. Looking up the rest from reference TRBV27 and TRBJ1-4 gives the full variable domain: EAQVTQNPRYLITVTGKKLTVTCSQNMNHEYMSWYRQDPGLGLRQIYYSMNVEVTDKGDVPEGYKVSRKEKRNFPLILESPSPNQTSLYFCASSEQGDGEKLFFGSGTQLSVL.

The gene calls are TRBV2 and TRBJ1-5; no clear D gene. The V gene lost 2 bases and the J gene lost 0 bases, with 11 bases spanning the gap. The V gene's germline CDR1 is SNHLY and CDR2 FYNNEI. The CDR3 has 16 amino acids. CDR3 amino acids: CASSEMEGHSNQPQHF. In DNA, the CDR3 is TGTGCCAGCAGTGAAATGGAGGGTCATAGCAATCAGCCCCAGCATTTT.

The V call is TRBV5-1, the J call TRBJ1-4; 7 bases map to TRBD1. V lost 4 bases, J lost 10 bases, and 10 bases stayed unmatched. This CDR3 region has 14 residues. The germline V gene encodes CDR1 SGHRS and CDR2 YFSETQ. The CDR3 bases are TGCGCCAGCAGCCCAGGGACAGCCGGAGTAAAACTGTTTTTT. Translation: CASSPGTAGVKLFF.

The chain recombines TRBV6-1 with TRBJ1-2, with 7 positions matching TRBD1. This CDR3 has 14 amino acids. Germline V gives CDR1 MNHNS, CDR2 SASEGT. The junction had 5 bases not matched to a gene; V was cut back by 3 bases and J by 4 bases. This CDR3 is CASSDSTGPYGYTF. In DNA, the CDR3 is TGTGCCAGCAGTGATTCGACAGGGCCCTATGGCTACACCTTC.

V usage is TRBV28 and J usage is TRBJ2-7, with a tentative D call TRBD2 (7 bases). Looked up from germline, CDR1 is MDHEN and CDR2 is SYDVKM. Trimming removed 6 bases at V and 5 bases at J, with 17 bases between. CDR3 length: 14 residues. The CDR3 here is CASSPTGGPHEQYF. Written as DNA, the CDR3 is TGTGCCAGCAGCCCCACGGGGGGCCCCCACGAGCAGTACTTC. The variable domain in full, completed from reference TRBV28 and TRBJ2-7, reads DVKVTQSSRYLVKRTGEKVFLECVQDMDHENMFWYRQDPGLGLRLIYFSYDVKMKEKGDIPEGYSVSREKKERFSLILESASTNQTSMYLCASSPTGGPHEQYFGPGTRLTVT.

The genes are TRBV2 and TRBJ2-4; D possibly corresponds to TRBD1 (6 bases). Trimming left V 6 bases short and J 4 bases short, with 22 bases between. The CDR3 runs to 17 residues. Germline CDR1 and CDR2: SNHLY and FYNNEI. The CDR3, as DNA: TGTGCCAGCAGCCCGATCACAGGGACCGGGTTTAAAAACATTCAGTACTTC. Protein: CASSPITGTGFKNIQYF.

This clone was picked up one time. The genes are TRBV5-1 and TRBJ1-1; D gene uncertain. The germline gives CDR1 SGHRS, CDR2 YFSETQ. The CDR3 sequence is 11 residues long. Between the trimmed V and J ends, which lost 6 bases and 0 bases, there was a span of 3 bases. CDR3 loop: CASIMNTEAFF. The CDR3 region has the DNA TGCGCCAGCATTATGAACACTGAAGCTTTCTTT.

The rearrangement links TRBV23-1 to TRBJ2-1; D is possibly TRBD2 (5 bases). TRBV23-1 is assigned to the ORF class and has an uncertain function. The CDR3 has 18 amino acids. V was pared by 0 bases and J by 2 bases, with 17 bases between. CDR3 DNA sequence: TGCGCCAGCAGTCAATCGGCGACTGTTAGCGTTCCCTACAATGAGCAGTTCTTC. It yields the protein CASSQSATVSVPYNEQFF.

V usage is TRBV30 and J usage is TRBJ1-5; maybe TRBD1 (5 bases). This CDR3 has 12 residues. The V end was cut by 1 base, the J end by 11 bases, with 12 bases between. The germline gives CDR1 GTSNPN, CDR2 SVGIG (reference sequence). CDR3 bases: TGTGCCTGGAGTGAAACACCGACAGCCCAGCATTTT. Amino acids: CAWSETPTAQHF.

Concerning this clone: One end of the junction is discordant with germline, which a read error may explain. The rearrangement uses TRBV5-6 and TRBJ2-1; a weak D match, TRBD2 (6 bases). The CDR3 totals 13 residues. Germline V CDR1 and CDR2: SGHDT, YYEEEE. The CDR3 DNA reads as TGTGCCAGCAGCTGGGACTCCGACAATGAGCAGTTCTTC. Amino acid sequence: CASSWDSDNEQFF.

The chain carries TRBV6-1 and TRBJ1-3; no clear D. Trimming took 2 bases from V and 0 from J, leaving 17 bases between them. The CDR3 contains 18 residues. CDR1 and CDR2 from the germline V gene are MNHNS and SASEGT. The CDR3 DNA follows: TGTGCCAGCAGTGAATGGGTCGCTGCAGGTCACTCTGGAAACACCATATATTTT. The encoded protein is CASSEWVAAGHSGNTIYF.

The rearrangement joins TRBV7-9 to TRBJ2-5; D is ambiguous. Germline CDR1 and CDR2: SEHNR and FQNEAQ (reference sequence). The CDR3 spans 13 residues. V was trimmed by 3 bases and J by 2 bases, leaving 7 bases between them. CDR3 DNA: TGTGCCAGCAGCTTTGGCAGTCAAGAGACCCAGTACTTC. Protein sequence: CASSFGSQETQYF.

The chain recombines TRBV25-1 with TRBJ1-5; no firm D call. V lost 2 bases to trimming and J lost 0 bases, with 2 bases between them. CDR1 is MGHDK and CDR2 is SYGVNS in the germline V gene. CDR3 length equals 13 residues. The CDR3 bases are TGTGCCAGCAGTGAACATAGCAATCAGCCCCAGCATTTT. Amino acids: CASSEHSNQPQHF.

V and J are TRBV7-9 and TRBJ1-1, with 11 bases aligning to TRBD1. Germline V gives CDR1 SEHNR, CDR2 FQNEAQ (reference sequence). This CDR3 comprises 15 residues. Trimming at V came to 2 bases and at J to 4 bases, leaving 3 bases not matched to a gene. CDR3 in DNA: TGTGCCAGCAGCTTAAGGGGGACAGGGGGCACTGAAGCTTTCTTT. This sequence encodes CASSLRGTGGTEAFF. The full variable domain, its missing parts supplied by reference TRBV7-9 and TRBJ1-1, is DTGVSQNPRHKITKRGQNVTFRCDPISEHNRLYWYRQTLGQGPEFLTYFQNEAQLEKSRLLSDRFSAERPKGSFSTLEIQRTEQGDSAMYLCASSLRGTGGTEAFFGQGTRLTVV.

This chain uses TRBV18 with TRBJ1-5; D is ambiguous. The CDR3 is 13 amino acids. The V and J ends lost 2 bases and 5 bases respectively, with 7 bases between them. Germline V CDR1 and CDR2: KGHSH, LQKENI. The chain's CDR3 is CASSPGLYQPQHF. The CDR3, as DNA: TGTGCCAGCTCACCAGGTCTATATCAGCCCCAGCATTTT.

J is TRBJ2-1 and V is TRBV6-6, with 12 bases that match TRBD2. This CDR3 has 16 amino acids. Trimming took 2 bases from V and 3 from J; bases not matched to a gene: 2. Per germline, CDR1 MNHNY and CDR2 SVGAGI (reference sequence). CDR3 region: CASSYPSGRGYNEQFF. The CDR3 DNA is TGTGCCAGCAGTTACCCTAGCGGGAGGGGCTACAATGAGCAGTTCTTC.

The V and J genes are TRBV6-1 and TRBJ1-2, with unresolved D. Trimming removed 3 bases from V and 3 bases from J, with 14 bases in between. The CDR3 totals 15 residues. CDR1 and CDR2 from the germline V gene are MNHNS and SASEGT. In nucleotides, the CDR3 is TGTGCCAGCAGTGAGCTGGGAGGAAAATACTATGGCTACACCTTC. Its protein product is CASSELGGKYYGYTF.